This TCR beta chain was sequenced during a study of CD8+ T cells in alopecia areata. Isolated RNA was reverse transcribed into cDNA used as the sequencing template. The data were produced by immunoSEQ multiplex PCR, yet TCRdb's version contains in-frame clones alone and is incomplete. Of about 210,000 clones in the sample, around 65% were seen once. Trimming cost V 2 bases and J 9 bases, with 8 bases left between them. The length of the CDR3 is 12 residues. CDR1 MNHEY and CDR2 SVGAGI come from the germline V gene. Treatment described: oral pan-JAK inhibitor, 5-10 mg twice daily. The genes are TRBV6-5 and TRBJ1-5; D uncertain. The clonotype comes from a human donor with alopecia areata. The material sequenced was CD4+ T cells sorted from blood, taken at week 44, from a patient treated with tofacitinib. The CDR3 bases are TGTGCCAGCAGTTACCTTTCGGGGCCCCAGCATTTT. Translation: CASSYLSGPQHF.